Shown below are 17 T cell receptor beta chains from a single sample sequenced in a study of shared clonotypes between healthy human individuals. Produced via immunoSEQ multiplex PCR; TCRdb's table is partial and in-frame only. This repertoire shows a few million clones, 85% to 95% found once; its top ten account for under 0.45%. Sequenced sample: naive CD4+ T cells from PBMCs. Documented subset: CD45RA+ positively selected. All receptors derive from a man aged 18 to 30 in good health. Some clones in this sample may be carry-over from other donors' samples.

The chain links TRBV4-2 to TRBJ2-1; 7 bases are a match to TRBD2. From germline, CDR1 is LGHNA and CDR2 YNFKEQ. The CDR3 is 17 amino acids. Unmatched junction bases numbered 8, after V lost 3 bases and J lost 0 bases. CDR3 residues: CASSQGRSGRSYNEQFF. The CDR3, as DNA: TGTGCCAGCAGCCAGGGACGTAGCGGGCGCTCCTACAATGAGCAGTTCTTC.

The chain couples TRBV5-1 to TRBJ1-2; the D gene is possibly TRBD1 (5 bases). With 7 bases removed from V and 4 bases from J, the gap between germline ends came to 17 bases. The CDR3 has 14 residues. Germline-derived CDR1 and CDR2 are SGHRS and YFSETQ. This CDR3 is CASEPATGSYGYTF. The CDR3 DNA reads TGCGCCAGCGAACCAGCCACAGGAAGCTATGGCTACACCTTC. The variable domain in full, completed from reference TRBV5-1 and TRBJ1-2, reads KAGVTQTPRYLIKTRGQQVTLSCSPISGHRSVSWYQQTPGQGLQFLFEYFSETQRNKGNFPGRFSGRQFSNSRSEMNVSTLELGDSALYLCASEPATGSYGYTFGSGTRLTVV.

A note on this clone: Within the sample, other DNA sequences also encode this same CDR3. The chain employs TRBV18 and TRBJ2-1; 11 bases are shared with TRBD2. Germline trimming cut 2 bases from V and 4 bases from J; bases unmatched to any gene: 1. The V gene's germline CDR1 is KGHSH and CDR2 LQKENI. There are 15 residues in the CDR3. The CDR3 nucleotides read TGTGCCAGCTCACCAACTAGCGGGGGTTACAATGAGCAGTTCTTC. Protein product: CASSPTSGGYNEQFF. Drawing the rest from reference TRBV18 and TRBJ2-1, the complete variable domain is NAGVMQNPRHLVRRRGQEARLRCSPMKGHSHVYWYRQLPEEGLKFMVYLQKENIIDESGMPKERFSAEFPKEGPSILRIQQVVRGDSAAYFCASSPTSGGYNEQFFGPGTRLTVL.

The CDR3 DNA reads as TGTGCCAGCAAAAGACCTGGGGCTGGAAACACCATATATTTT. Protein sequence: CASKRPGAGNTIYF. J is TRBJ1-3 and V is TRBV28; no firm D call. Germline CDR1 reads MDHEN; CDR2 reads SYDVKM. The CDR3 has 14 residues. Trimming took 7 bases from V and 2 from J, leaving 12 bases between them. Looking up the rest from reference TRBV28 and TRBJ1-3 gives the full variable domain: DVKVTQSSRYLVKRTGEKVFLECVQDMDHENMFWYRQDPGLGLRLIYFSYDVKMKEKGDIPEGYSVSREKKERFSLILESASTNQTSMYLCASKRPGAGNTIYFGEGSWLTVV.

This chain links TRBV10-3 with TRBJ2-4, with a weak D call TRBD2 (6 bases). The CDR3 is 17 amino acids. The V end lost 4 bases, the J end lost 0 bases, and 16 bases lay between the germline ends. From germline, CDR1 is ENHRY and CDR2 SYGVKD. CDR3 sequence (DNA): TGTGCCATCAGTGGTCCGGGGGAGGTTAGAGCCAAAAACATTCAGTACTTC. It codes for CAISGPGEVRAKNIQYF.

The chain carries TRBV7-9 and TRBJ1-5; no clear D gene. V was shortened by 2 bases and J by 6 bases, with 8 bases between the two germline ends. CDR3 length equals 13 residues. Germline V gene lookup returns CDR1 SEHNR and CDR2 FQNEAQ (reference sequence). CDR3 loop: CASSLSFSQPQHF. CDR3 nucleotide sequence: TGTGCCAGCAGCTTATCTTTTTCTCAGCCCCAGCATTTT.

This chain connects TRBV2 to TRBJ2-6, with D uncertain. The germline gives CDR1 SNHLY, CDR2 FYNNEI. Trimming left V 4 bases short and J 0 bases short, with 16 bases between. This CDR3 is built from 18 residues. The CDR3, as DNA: TGTGCCAGCAGTGCAGAGGCAGTTAAATCCTCTGGGGCCAACGTCCTGACTTTC. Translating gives CASSAEAVKSSGANVLTF.

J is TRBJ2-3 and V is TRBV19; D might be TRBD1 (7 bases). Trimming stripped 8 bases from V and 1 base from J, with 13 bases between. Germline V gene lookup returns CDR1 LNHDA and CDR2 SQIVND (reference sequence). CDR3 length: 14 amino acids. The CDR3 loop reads CASRETGRTDTQYF. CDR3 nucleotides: TGTGCCAGTCGGGAGACAGGGCGCACAGATACGCAGTATTTT.

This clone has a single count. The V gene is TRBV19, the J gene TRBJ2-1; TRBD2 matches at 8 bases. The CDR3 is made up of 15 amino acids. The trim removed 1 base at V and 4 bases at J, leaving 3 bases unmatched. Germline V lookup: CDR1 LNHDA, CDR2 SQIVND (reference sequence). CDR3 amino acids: CASSIAGGNYNEQFF. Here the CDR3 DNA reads TGTGCCAGTAGTATAGCGGGAGGGAATTACAATGAGCAGTTCTTC.

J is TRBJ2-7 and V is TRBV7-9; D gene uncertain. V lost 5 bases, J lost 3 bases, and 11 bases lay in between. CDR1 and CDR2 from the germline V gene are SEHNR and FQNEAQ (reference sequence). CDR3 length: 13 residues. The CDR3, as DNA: TGTGCCAGCAGCGGCGACATTTTCTACGAGCAGTACTTC. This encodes CASSGDIFYEQYF.

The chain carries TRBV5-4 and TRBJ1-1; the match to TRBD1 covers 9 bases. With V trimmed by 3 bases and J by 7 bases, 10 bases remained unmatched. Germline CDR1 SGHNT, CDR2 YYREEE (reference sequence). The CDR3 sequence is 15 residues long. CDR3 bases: TGTGCCAGCAGCTCCTCCTCCGGGACAGGGCTTGAAGCTTTCTTT. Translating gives CASSSSSGTGLEAFF.

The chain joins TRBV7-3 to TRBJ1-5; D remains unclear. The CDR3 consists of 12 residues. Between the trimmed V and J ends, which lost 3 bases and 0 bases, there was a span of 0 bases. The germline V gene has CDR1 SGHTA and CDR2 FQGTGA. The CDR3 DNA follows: TGTGCCAGCAGCTTTAGCAATCAGCCCCAGCATTTT. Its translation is CASSFSNQPQHF.

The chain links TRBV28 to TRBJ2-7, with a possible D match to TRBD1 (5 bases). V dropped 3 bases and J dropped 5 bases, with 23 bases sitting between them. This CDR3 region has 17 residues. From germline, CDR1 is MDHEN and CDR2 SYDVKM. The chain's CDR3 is CASSLISLGFQGHEQYF. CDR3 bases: TGTGCCAGCAGTTTGATTTCCTTGGGCTTCCAGGGCCACGAGCAGTACTTC.

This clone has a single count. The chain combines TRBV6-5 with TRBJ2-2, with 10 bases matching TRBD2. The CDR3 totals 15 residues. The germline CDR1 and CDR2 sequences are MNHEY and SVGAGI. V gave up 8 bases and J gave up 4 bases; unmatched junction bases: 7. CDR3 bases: TGTGCCAGCGGGCTAGCGGGAGTTCGCACCGGGGAGCTGTTTTTT. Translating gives CASGLAGVRTGELFF.

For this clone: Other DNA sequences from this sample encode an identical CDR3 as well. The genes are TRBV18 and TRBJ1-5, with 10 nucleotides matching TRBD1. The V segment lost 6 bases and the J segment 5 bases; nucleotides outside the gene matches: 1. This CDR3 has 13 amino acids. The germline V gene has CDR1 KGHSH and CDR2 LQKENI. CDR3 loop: CASSGTGDQPQHF. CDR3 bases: TGTGCCAGCTCCGGGACAGGGGATCAGCCCCAGCATTTT.

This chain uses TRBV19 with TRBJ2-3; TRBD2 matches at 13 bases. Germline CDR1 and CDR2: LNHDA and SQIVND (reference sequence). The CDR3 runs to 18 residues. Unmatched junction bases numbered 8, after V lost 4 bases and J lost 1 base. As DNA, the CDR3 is TGTGCCAGTAGTAGGACTAGCGGGAGCTCAGATCGCACAGATACGCAGTATTTT. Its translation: CASSRTSGSSDRTDTQYF.

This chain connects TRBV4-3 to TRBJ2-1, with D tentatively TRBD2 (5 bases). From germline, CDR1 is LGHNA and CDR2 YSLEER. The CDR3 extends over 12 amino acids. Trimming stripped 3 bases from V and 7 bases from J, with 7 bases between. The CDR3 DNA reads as TGCGCCAGCAGCCACACTAGGAATGAGCAGTTCTTC. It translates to CASSHTRNEQFF.